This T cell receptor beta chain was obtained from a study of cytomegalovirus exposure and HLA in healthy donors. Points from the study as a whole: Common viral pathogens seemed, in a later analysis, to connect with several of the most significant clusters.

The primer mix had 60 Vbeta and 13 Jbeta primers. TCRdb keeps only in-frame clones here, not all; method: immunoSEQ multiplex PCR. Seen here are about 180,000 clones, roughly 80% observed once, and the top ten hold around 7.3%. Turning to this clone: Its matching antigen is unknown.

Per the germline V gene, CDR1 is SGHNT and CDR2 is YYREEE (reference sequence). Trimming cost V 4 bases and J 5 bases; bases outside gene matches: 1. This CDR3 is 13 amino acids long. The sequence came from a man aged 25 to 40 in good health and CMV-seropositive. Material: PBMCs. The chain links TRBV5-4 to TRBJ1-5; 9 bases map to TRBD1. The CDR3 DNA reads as TGTGCCAGCAGCACAGGGGGCGATCAGCCCCAGCATTTT. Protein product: CASSTGGDQPQHF.